The clone carrying this T cell receptor beta chain was counted many times. Antigen: not known. This entry is derived from a study of metastatic and nonmetastatic thyroid tumors. For the study at large: Both malignant and benign thyroid patients supplied peripheral blood and tumor or nodule tissue samples, across which the repertoires of these patients were then compared. Study outcomes and limitations: Reported TCR beta diversity, measured in blood and tumor, was significantly higher for malignant thyroid tumors than for benign nodules.

Thyroid surgery took place with no prior treatment in any patient. J was trimmed by 4 bases and V by 1 base; bases with no gene match: 6. The V gene's germline CDR1 is SGHAT and CDR2 FQNNGV. This CDR3 spans 15 amino acids. TCRdb called clones again from the PCR reads with MiXCR. The table lists around 20,000 clones, around a quarter of them singletons. The sequenced sample was blood. The TCR was taken from a female donor with papillary thyroid cancer or a benign thyroid nodule (not recorded which). Some clones in this sample may be carry-over from other donors' samples. The chain joins TRBV11-2 to TRBJ2-5, with 7 bases fitting TRBD1. In nucleotides, the CDR3 is TGTGCCAGCAGCTTAGCTCCAACAGGGGCAGAGACCCAGTACTTC. It yields the protein CASSLAPTGAETQYF.